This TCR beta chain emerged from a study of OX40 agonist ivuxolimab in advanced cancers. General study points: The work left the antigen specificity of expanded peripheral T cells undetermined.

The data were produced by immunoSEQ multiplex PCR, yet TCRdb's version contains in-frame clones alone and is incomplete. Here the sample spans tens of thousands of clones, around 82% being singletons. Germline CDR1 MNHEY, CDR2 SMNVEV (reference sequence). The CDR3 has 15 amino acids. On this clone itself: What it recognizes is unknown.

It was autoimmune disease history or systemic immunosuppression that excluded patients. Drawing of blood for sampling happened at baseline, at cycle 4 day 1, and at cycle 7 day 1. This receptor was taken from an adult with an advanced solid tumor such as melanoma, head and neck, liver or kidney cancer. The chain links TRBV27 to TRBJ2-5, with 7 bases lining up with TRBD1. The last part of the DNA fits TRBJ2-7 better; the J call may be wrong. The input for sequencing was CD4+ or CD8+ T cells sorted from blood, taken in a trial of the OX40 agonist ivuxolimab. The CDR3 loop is CASSPRGTDSYEQYF. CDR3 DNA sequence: TGTGCCAGCAGTCCAAGGGGGACAGACTCCTACGAGCAGTACTTC.